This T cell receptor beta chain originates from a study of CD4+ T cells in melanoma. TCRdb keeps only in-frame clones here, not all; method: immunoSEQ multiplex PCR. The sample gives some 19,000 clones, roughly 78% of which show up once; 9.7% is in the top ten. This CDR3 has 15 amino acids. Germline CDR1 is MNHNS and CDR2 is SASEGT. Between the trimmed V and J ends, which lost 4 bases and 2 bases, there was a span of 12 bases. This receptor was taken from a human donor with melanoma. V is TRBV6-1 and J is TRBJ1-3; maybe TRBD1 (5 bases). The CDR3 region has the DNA TGTGCCAGCAGTGGGGGCCTTACAACTGGAAACACCATATATTTT. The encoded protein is CASSGGLTTGNTIYF.